This TCR beta chain comes out of a study of early T cells in non-severe SARS-CoV-2 infection. TCRdb passed the 5' RACE reads through MiXCR, listing each CDR3 protein once. There are some 100,000 distinct CDR3 sequences in the sample; over 12% occur only once, and just under 0.6% lies in the top ten. Trimming took 2 bases from V and 6 from J, leaving 15 bases between them. Germline CDR1 ENHRY, CDR2 SYGVKD. The CDR3 length is 15 residues. This clonotype was counted a few times. The material sequenced was whole blood. The clonotype was recovered from an adult who was a healthcare worker with PCR-confirmed SARS-CoV-2 infection or an uninfected control (not recorded which). The chain carries TRBV10-3 and TRBJ2-3; no reliable D call. CDR3 nucleotides: TGTGCCATCAGTGAGCCCGGACGAGGTGGGGATACGCAGTATTTT. Residues: CAISEPGRGGDTQYF.